This entry lists 14 T cell receptor beta chains sequenced from one sample in a study of stem cell transplantation in POMP-related autoinflammatory disease. Some clones are missing from TCRdb's copy, which holds only in-frame ones; the method was immunoSEQ multiplex PCR. Among roughly 70,000 clones, roughly 90% were seen once, and the ten largest hold about 0.69%. The sequenced sample was CD4+ T cells from PBMCs, obtained after stem cell transplantation. The source is a human patient with POMP-related autoinflammation and immune dysregulation (PRAID). A subset of T cells may come from the graft donor.

The chain is built from TRBV28 and TRBJ2-3; D could derive from TRBD1 or TRBD2 (5 bases each). This CDR3 has 13 residues. Deletions cut 4 bases from V and 3 bases from J, with 8 bases between. Germline loops: CDR1 MDHEN, CDR2 SYDVKM. The CDR3 spells CASSWDRTDTQYF. The CDR3 DNA reads TGTGCCAGCAGTTGGGACCGGACAGATACGCAGTATTTT.

The V call is TRBV10-3, the J call TRBJ2-6; D remains ambiguous. The CDR3 runs 18 residues. Germline V lookup: CDR1 ENHRY, CDR2 SYGVKD. V gave up 3 bases and J gave up 0 bases, with 15 bases separating them. This CDR3 reads CAISDKGSLSSGANVLTF. CDR3 DNA: TGTGCCATCAGTGACAAGGGCAGCCTTAGCTCTGGGGCCAACGTCCTGACTTTC.

The rearrangement joins TRBV5-1 to TRBJ2-2; TRBD2 matches at 7 bases. Germline V CDR1 and CDR2: SGHRS, YFSETQ. This CDR3 has 15 residues. J lost 2 bases, V lost 4 bases, and 5 bases had no gene match. DNA of the CDR3: TGCGCCAGCAGCGACGCGGGAGTAAACACCGGGGAGCTGTTTTTT. Its translation is CASSDAGVNTGELFF.

The chain joins TRBV19 to TRBJ1-5; D is perhaps TRBD1 (5 bases). The V end was cut by 3 bases, the J end by 7 bases, with 13 bases between. This CDR3 is 14 amino acids long. The germline V gene encodes CDR1 LNHDA and CDR2 SQIVND (reference sequence). CDR3 DNA: TGTGCCAGTAGTATTTCGGACATTAACCAGCCCCAGCATTTT. Encoded protein: CASSISDINQPQHF.

The DNA for the CDR3 is TGCAGTGCTAGTGGACAGGGGGCTTACGAGCAGTACGTC. Amino acids: CSASGQGAYEQYV. This chain joins TRBV20-1 and TRBJ2-7; 11 nucleotides match TRBD1. CDR3 length: 13 residues. The germline CDR1 and CDR2 sequences are DFQATT and SNEGSKA (reference sequence). V trimming: 3 bases; J trimming: 4 bases; junction bases outside the gene matches: 2.

The chain combines TRBV18 with TRBJ2-3, with 9 bases fitting TRBD1. The V segment lost 1 base and the J segment 5 bases; nucleotides outside the gene matches: 4. The CDR3 has 15 amino acids. Germline V gene data show CDR1 as KGHSH and CDR2 as LQKENI. The CDR3 loop is CASSPRDRVGDTQYF. In nucleotides, the CDR3 is TGTGCCAGCTCACCACGGGACAGGGTTGGAGATACGCAGTATTTT.

This clone was seen a handful of times. This rearrangement joins TRBV24-1 to TRBJ2-2, with TRBD2 identical over 13 bases. Germline V lookup: CDR1 KGHDR, CDR2 SFDVKD. This CDR3 has 19 residues. The trim removed 8 bases at V and 1 base at J, leaving 12 bases unmatched. Here the CDR3 DNA reads TGTGCCACCACCGCCGGGACTAGCGGGATGATGGGGAACACCGGGGAGCTGTTTTTT. Encoded protein: CATTAGTSGMMGNTGELFF.

This chain links TRBV3-1 (or the pseudogene TRBV3-2) with TRBJ1-2; D gene uncertain. There are 16 residues in the CDR3. The germline V gene encodes CDR1 LGHDT and CDR2 YNNKEL (reference sequence). V lost 0 bases and J 0 bases, leaving 11 bases between the germline ends. CDR3 sequence: CASSQDITRTNYGYTF. The CDR3 coding sequence is TGTGCCAGCAGCCAAGATATAACCAGGACTAACTATGGCTACACCTTC.

The V call is TRBV18, the J call TRBJ1-1; D is ambiguous. Per the germline V gene, CDR1 is KGHSH and CDR2 is LQKENI. CDR3 length: 16 amino acids. V shed 3 bases and J shed 4 bases, with 18 bases lying between them. DNA for the CDR3: TGTGCCAGCTCACCCTACTTGCAAACGAGAGGCACTGAAGCTTTCTTT. Amino acids: CASSPYLQTRGTEAFF.

The rearrangement joins TRBV6-5 to TRBJ2-5, with D perhaps TRBD1 (6 bases). V lost 2 bases and J 5 bases, leaving 18 bases between the germline ends. The CDR3 length is 16 residues. Germline CDR1 is MNHEY and CDR2 is SVGAGI. CDR3 protein: CASSYISGRGAETQYF. The CDR3 bases are TGTGCCAGCAGTTACATCAGTGGCAGGGGAGCGGAGACCCAGTACTTC.

This chain uses TRBV6-5 with TRBJ1-5; D is undetermined. This CDR3 is 13 amino acids long. Germline loops: CDR1 MNHEY, CDR2 SVGAGI. Trimming took off 3 bases at V and 4 bases at J, with 7 bases between the two ends. The CDR3 DNA is TGTGCCAGCAGTTATTTAAGGAATCAGCCCCAGCATTTT. The encoded protein is CASSYLRNQPQHF.

The chain recombines TRBV6-2 or TRBV6-3 with TRBJ2-1; D remains ambiguous. The CDR3 loop spans 11 amino acids. V was pared by 5 bases and J by 9 bases, with 8 bases between. Germline CDR1 is MNHEY and CDR2 is SVGEGT. DNA of the CDR3: TGTGCCAGCAGTCACGGTGGTGAGCAGTTCTTC. Residues: CASSHGGEQFF.

V gene TRBV5-4 combines with J gene TRBJ1-2; D unclear. The CDR3 is made up of 13 amino acids. The V end was cut by 4 bases, the J end by 4 bases, with 11 bases between. Germline-derived CDR1 and CDR2 are SGHNT and YYREEE (reference sequence). The chain's CDR3 is CASSEVEGYGYTF. As DNA, the CDR3 is TGTGCCAGCAGCGAAGTTGAAGGCTATGGCTACACCTTC.

In its sample, this clone was seen a few times. The chain carries TRBV18 and TRBJ1-3; 8 nucleotides line up with TRBD1. The CDR3 consists of 14 residues. CDR1 KGHSH and CDR2 LQKENI come from the germline V gene. V shed 3 bases, J shed 2 bases, and the junction held 0 bases outside the gene matches. CDR3 protein: CASSPTGAGNTIYF. DNA for the CDR3: TGTGCCAGCTCACCGACAGGGGCTGGAAACACCATATATTTT. The variable domain in full, with the rest retrieved from reference TRBV18 and TRBJ1-3, is NAGVMQNPRHLVRRRGQEARLRCSPMKGHSHVYWYRQLPEEGLKFMVYLQKENIIDESGMPKERFSAEFPKEGPSILRIQQVVRGDSAAYFCASSPTGAGNTIYFGEGSWLTVV.